Below are 21 T cell receptor beta chains sequenced from a single sample in a study of T-cell reconstitution after alpha-beta-depleted transplantation in children. TCRbeta library preparation incorporated unique molecular identifiers. Each CDR3 protein gets one entry after TCRdb re-called the PCR reads with MiXCR. The repertoire holds around 420,000 distinct CDR3 sequences, with 15% to 20% as singletons. This specimen was PBMCs, mostly from graft donor cells, taken 360 days after TCRalphabeta/CD19-depleted stem cell transplant. All receptors derive from a boy less than two years old who had a stem cell transplant for Wiskott-Aldrich syndrome, so the T cells may come from the graft donor.

The rearrangement links TRBV6-5 to TRBJ2-5; D gene unclear. The CDR3 has 14 amino acids. Between the trimmed V and J ends, which lost 0 bases and 2 bases, there was a span of 7 bases. CDR1 MNHEY and CDR2 SVGAGI come from the germline V gene. The CDR3 nucleotides are TGTGCCAGCAGTTACTCTAGCCCTCAAGAGACCCAGTACTTC. Residues: CASSYSSPQETQYF.

This clonotype was seen a handful of times. J is TRBJ2-3 and V is TRBV10-3, with 8 bases that match TRBD1. The V and J ends lost 6 bases and 0 bases, in that order; junction bases with no gene match: 5. This CDR3 region has 15 residues. CDR1 and CDR2 (germline): ENHRY, SYGVKD. CDR3 residues: CAIRGQAASTDTQYF. Written as DNA, the CDR3 is TGTGCCATCAGGGGACAGGCGGCTAGCACAGATACGCAGTATTTT.

This clonotype was detected only a few times. The V call is TRBV20-1, the J call TRBJ2-1; D perhaps matches TRBD1 (6 bases). Trimming left V 1 base short and J 3 bases short, with 7 bases between. In germline, CDR1 is DFQATT, CDR2 SNEGSKA (reference sequence). This CDR3 is 13 amino acids long. The CDR3 DNA follows: TGCAGTGCTAGAGGGGGACACTACAATGAGCAGTTCTTC. Translation gives CSARGGHYNEQFF.

The gene calls are TRBV6-5 and TRBJ2-3; D unclear. Germline loops: CDR1 MNHEY, CDR2 SVGAGI. The CDR3 spans 14 residues. Trimming removed 0 bases from V and 6 bases from J, with 10 bases in between. As DNA, the CDR3 is TGTGCCAGCAGTTACTCATGGGCTAAGGATACGCAGTATTTT. It translates to CASSYSWAKDTQYF.

This clonotype has just a few counts. The J gene is TRBJ2-1, the V gene TRBV19; 8 bases agree with TRBD1. In germline, CDR1 is LNHDA, CDR2 SQIVND (reference sequence). This CDR3 contains 15 residues. The V segment lost 9 bases and the J segment 5 bases; nucleotides outside the gene matches: 12. CDR3 sequence reads: CASRHLRQGNNEQFF. The CDR3 DNA follows: TGTGCCAGCAGACACCTTCGACAGGGGAACAATGAGCAGTTCTTC.

This rearrangement joins TRBV21-1 to TRBJ2-7; no DNA check was done on the table's D call, TRBD2. TRBV21-1 is noted as a pseudogene. The CDR3 totals 16 residues. The CDR3 here is CASSKAWREGRNEQYF. CDR3 nucleotides: TGTGCCAGCAGCAAAGCCTGGAGGGAGGGGCGAAACGAGCAGTACTTC.

This clonotype appeared a few times. The chain combines TRBV6-1 with TRBJ1-1; D is uncertain. The germline V gene has CDR1 MNHNS and CDR2 SASEGT. Trimming removed 5 bases from V and 7 bases from J, with 14 bases in between. The CDR3 consists of 13 residues. CDR3 DNA sequence: TGTGCCAGCAGTCGAGACACCTACGGTGAAGCTTTCTTT. It yields the protein CASSRDTYGEAFF.

This clonotype was found a few times. The CDR3 coding sequence is TGCGCCAGCAGCTTGGCCGAGGGCCGAGAGACCCAGTACTTC. Its translation is CASSLAEGRETQYF. This chain uses TRBV5-1 with TRBJ2-5; D is possibly TRBD2 (5 bases). Germline CDR1 and CDR2: SGHRS and YFSETQ. CDR3 size: 14 residues. Between the trimmed V and J ends, which lost 0 bases and 4 bases, there was a span of 10 bases.

There are a few counts of this clonotype. V and J are TRBV5-1 and TRBJ2-7; possible D gene TRBD2, 5 bases. Trimming stripped 2 bases from V and 7 bases from J, with 19 bases between. CDR3 length: 15 residues. Germline lookup yields CDR1 SGHRS and CDR2 YFSETQ. The CDR3: CASSFGNSFSIEQYF. CDR3 bases: TGCGCCAGCAGCTTCGGGAACAGCTTTTCCATAGAGCAGTACTTC. The full variable domain, its missing parts supplied by reference TRBV5-1 and TRBJ2-7, is KAGVTQTPRYLIKTRGQQVTLSCSPISGHRSVSWYQQTPGQGLQFLFEYFSETQRNKGNFPGRFSGRQFSNSRSEMNVSTLELGDSALYLCASSFGNSFSIEQYFGPGTRLTVT.

This clonotype was found many times. The chain combines TRBV30 with TRBJ1-1; TRBD1 might be the D (6 bases). The CDR3 totals 20 residues. V was clipped by 0 bases and J by 3 bases, with 29 bases between them. Germline V lookup: CDR1 GTSNPN, CDR2 SVGIG (reference sequence). CDR3 region: CAWSVRGGYMTGRSYTEAFF. The CDR3 DNA sequence: TGTGCCTGGAGTGTACGAGGGGGATACATGACGGGTAGATCGTACACTGAAGCTTTCTTT.

This clonotype occurred a few times. The J gene is TRBJ2-5, the V gene TRBV28; D is unresolved. The CDR3 runs to 14 residues. Germline V gene sequence: CDR1 MDHEN, CDR2 SYDVKM. Trimming stripped 1 base from V and 2 bases from J, with 8 bases between. CDR3 amino acids: CASSLYGLQETQYF. The CDR3 coding sequence is TGTGCCAGCAGTTTATACGGGCTGCAAGAGACCCAGTACTTC.

A few counts support this clonotype. V gene TRBV6-5 combines with J gene TRBJ1-6; D might be TRBD1 (6 bases). Germline V gene lookup returns CDR1 MNHEY and CDR2 SVGAGI. The ends were cut back, 0 bases at V and 10 bases at J, with 13 bases in the middle. The CDR3 covers 15 residues. This CDR3 reads CASSYSGTGLSPLHF. CDR3 in DNA: TGTGCCAGCAGTTACTCAGGCACAGGGTTGTCACCCCTCCACTTT.

This clonotype was seen only a few times. The CDR3 DNA follows: TGCAGCGTTGGTCTAGCAAAAGAGACCCAGTACTTC. Encoded protein: CSVGLAKETQYF. V is TRBV29-1 and J is TRBJ2-5; the D gene is possibly TRBD2 (5 bases). This CDR3 is built from 12 residues. Germline V gene data show CDR1 as SQVTM and CDR2 as ANQGSEA. Deletions cut 4 bases from V and 3 bases from J, with 9 bases between.

This clonotype was detected many times. This chain connects TRBV7-2 to TRBJ2-5; 7 nucleotides agree with TRBD1. Germline CDR1 reads SGHTA; CDR2 reads FQGNSA. This CDR3 contains 13 residues. Unmatched junction bases numbered 2, after V lost 5 bases and J lost 2 bases. The DNA for the CDR3 is TGTGCCAGCAGCAGACAGGGTCAAGAGACCCAGTACTTC. Translation gives CASSRQGQETQYF.

Ten or more counts support this clonotype. The chain couples TRBV5-1 to TRBJ2-7; TRBD1 or TRBD2 may be the D gene (5 bases each). CDR3 length: 14 amino acids. Trimming removed 0 bases from V and 2 bases from J, with 9 bases in between. Germline assignment: CDR1 SGHRS and CDR2 YFSETQ. CDR3 nucleotides: TGCGCCAGCAGCTTGGTGGGACCCACCTACGAGCAGTACTTC. Encoded protein: CASSLVGPTYEQYF.

This clonotype has a single count. Compared with germline, one end of the junction differs, possibly owing to a read error. The V call is TRBV13, the J call TRBJ2-7; D perhaps matches TRBD1 (6 bases). Germline CDR1 PRHDT, CDR2 FYEKMQ (reference sequence). CDR3 length: 13 residues. The CDR3 DNA sequence: TGTGCCAGCAGCCTAGGGCCAGGGGACGAGCAGTACTTC. Its protein is CASSLGPGDEQYF.

The rearrangement links TRBV6-5 to TRBJ2-2, with D perhaps matching TRBD1 (5 bases). CDR1 is MNHEY, CDR2 SVGAGI, per germline. Between the trimmed V and J ends, which lost 0 bases and 3 bases, there was a span of 17 bases. This CDR3 is built from 18 residues. DNA of the CDR3: TGTGCCAGCAGTTACTCGCCCCTTCCTGACAGTCACACCGGGGAGCTGTTTTTT. It is translated as CASSYSPLPDSHTGELFF.

This clonotype was seen a handful of times. The chain has TRBV27 and TRBJ2-5; the match to TRBD2 covers 8 bases. This CDR3 is 14 amino acids long. The germline gives CDR1 MNHEY, CDR2 SMNVEV (reference sequence). V shed 5 bases, J shed 4 bases, and the junction held 6 bases outside the gene matches. The CDR3: CASSTGGPRETQYF. The CDR3 DNA reads TGTGCCAGCAGTACGGGAGGGCCAAGAGAGACCCAGTACTTC.

The chain uses TRBV4-3 and TRBJ2-5, with TRBD2 matching 8 bases. CDR3 size: 15 residues. Trimming took 0 bases from V and 5 from J; bases not matched to a gene: 5. The germline gives CDR1 LGHNA, CDR2 YSLEER. CDR3 bases: TGCGCCAGCAGCCAAGATTGGACTAGCACGGAGACCCAGTACTTC. This gives the protein CASSQDWTSTETQYF.

The sample holds a few counts of this clonotype. The chain employs TRBV12-3 or TRBV12-4 and TRBJ1-4; D uncertain. The CDR3 has 13 amino acids. Trimming removed 6 bases from V and 5 bases from J, with 10 bases in between. CDR3 coding DNA: TGTGCCAGCAGCCACCTACTCAATGAAAAACTGTTTTTT. It codes for CASSHLLNEKLFF.

The gene calls are TRBV20-1 and TRBJ1-1; TRBD1 matches at 7 bases. Germline values: CDR1 DFQATT, CDR2 SNEGSKA (reference sequence). The CDR3 length is 14 residues. V lost 4 bases and J lost 1; bases outside the gene matches: 6. The CDR3: CSATRQGGNTEAFF. Written as DNA, the CDR3 is TGCAGTGCTACTCGACAGGGTGGGAACACTGAAGCTTTCTTT.